The 18 T cell receptor beta chains in this list originate from one sample, sequenced in a study of Graves' ophthalmopathy and Graves' hyperthyroidism. Amplification of the TCR beta CDR3 regions used RNA transcripts (as template). RT-PCR in the first round used HTBI primers; a second-round multiplex PCR followed. TCRdb re-derived calls from the multiplex PCR reads in MiXCR, one entry per CDR3 protein. Of over 200,000 distinct CDR3 sequences in the sample, around 28% were seen once. The sample was peripheral blood. The source of these receptors is a man aged 45-65 years with Graves' ophthalmopathy.

Many counts were recorded for this clonotype. The rearrangement links TRBV7-8 to TRBJ1-5; D perhaps matches TRBD1 (5 bases). Germline V CDR1 and CDR2: SGHVS, FQNEAQ. The CDR3 consists of 15 residues. V lost 2 bases, J lost 4 bases, and 12 bases lay in between. The CDR3 nucleotides are TGTGCCAGCAGCTTATCCAGGGCATTAAATCAGCCCCAGCATTTT. Amino acids: CASSLSRALNQPQHF.

This sequence joins TRBV7-8 and TRBJ1-1; possibly TRBD1 for D (6 bases). Germline V gene sequence: CDR1 SGHVS, CDR2 FQNEAQ. The CDR3 sequence is 16 residues long. Trimming removed 1 base at V and 0 bases at J, with 12 bases between. The CDR3 here is CASSLGPGHVNTEAFF. The CDR3 nucleotides are TGTGCCAGCAGCTTAGGGCCGGGACATGTGAACACTGAAGCTTTCTTT.

The chain combines TRBV28 with TRBJ1-6; D unresolved. V was shortened by 4 bases and J by 9 bases, with 10 bases between the two germline ends. Germline loops: CDR1 MDHEN, CDR2 SYDVKM. This CDR3 spans 13 amino acids. The CDR3 DNA reads TGTGCCAGCAGTTCCCCCGTCGCTTCACCCCTCCACTTT. Protein: CASSSPVASPLHF.

This clonotype was seen many times. The rearrangement joins TRBV7-3 to TRBJ2-7, with 7 bases fitting TRBD1. This CDR3 is 16 amino acids long. V was clipped by 3 bases and J by 4 bases; unmatched bases: 12. Germline V gene sequence: CDR1 SGHTA, CDR2 FQGTGA. The CDR3 is CASSLLDRADSYEQYF. The CDR3, as DNA: TGTGCCAGCAGCTTGTTAGACAGGGCCGACTCGTACGAGCAGTACTTC.

In this sample, this clonotype turned up many times. The chain couples TRBV19 to TRBJ1-1, with D perhaps TRBD1 (5 bases). CDR1 and CDR2 from the germline V gene are LNHDA and SQIVND (reference sequence). V was cut by 2 bases and J by 1 base, with 14 bases left in between. CDR3 size: 16 residues. The CDR3 is CASSIWAGRANTEAFF. For the CDR3, the DNA is TGTGCCAGTAGTATATGGGCAGGGAGGGCGAACACTGAAGCTTTCTTT.

This clonotype has at least ten counts. The CDR3 here is CASSRDLSIYEQYF. Here the CDR3 DNA reads TGTGCCAGCAGCCGCGATCTGTCGATCTACGAGCAGTACTTC. This chain uses TRBV7-9 with TRBJ2-7; D is ambiguous. V shed 5 bases and J shed 3 bases, with 14 bases lying between them. The V gene's germline CDR1 is SEHNR and CDR2 FQNEAQ (reference sequence). The CDR3 sequence is 14 residues long.

This rearrangement joins TRBV12-3 or TRBV12-4 to TRBJ1-1; 7 bases agree with TRBD1. After removal of 2 bases from V and 7 bases from J, the junction contained 4 bases not matched to a gene. This CDR3 is 13 amino acids long. CDR3 sequence reads: CASSLRGGYEAFF. The CDR3 region has the DNA TGTGCCAGCAGTTTAAGAGGGGGCTATGAAGCTTTCTTT.

The genes are TRBV6-1 and TRBJ1-1; TRBD1 matches at 8 bases. Germline values: CDR1 MNHNS, CDR2 SASEGT. This CDR3 is 15 amino acids long. Trimming cost V 5 bases and J 4 bases; bases outside gene matches: 9. The CDR3 DNA follows: TGTGCCAGCAGTCAACCACCGGACAGGGCCACTGAAGCTTTCTTT. Translated, it gives CASSQPPDRATEAFF.

This clonotype was detected ten times or more. The chain employs TRBV5-1 and TRBJ2-7; weak D call: TRBD2 (6 bases). Germline lookup yields CDR1 SGHRS and CDR2 YFSETQ. The V and J ends lost 1 base and 1 base respectively, with 12 bases between them. There are 15 residues in the CDR3. CDR3 in amino acids: CASSLFSGLSYEQYF. DNA for the CDR3: TGCGCCAGCAGCTTGTTTAGCGGCCTATCCTACGAGCAGTACTTC.

The chain couples TRBV5-1 to TRBJ2-4; TRBD2 matches at 10 bases. This CDR3 spans 17 amino acids. Germline V gene lookup returns CDR1 SGHRS and CDR2 YFSETQ. After removal of 0 bases from V and 5 bases from J, the junction contained 8 bases not matched to a gene. This CDR3 reads CASSLGLAGPEENIQYF. Here the CDR3 DNA reads TGCGCCAGCAGCTTGGGACTAGCGGGCCCTGAGGAAAACATTCAGTACTTC.

This clonotype was counted at least ten times. The rearrangement uses TRBV28 and TRBJ2-2; 7 nucleotides agree with TRBD1. The V and J ends lost 2 bases and 6 bases, in that order; junction bases with no gene match: 6. Germline CDR1 and CDR2: MDHEN and SYDVKM. The CDR3 has 15 amino acids. The CDR3 DNA reads as TGTGCCAGCAGTTTAAACAGGGGAGCCGCCGGGGAGCTGTTTTTT. Protein: CASSLNRGAAGELFF.

The V call is TRBV12-3 or TRBV12-4, the J call TRBJ2-5, with 8 bases identical to TRBD1. Germline trimming cut 4 bases from V and 5 bases from J; bases unmatched to any gene: 6. CDR3 length: 14 residues. Written as DNA, the CDR3 is TGTGCCAGCAGTTCGAGGACAGGGAAGGAGACCCAGTACTTC. Protein: CASSSRTGKETQYF.

The rearrangement links TRBV15 to TRBJ1-1; D remains ambiguous. This CDR3 spans 15 amino acids. Deletions cut 1 base from V and 0 bases from J, with 9 bases between. Germline V lookup: CDR1 LNHNV, CDR2 YYDKDF (reference sequence). CDR3 bases: TGTGCCACCAGCAGAGCGGGCAGACTGAACACTGAAGCTTTCTTT. It encodes CATSRAGRLNTEAFF.

This clonotype was seen at least ten times. The rearrangement uses TRBV24-1 and TRBJ1-2; unclear D gene. Germline CDR1 is KGHDR and CDR2 is SFDVKD. The CDR3 contains 14 residues. V lost 4 bases and J lost 0, with 8 bases in between. The CDR3 loop is CATSDHATNYGYTF. The CDR3 nucleotides are TGTGCCACCAGTGACCACGCCACTAACTATGGCTACACCTTC.

Ten or more counts support this clonotype. The gene calls are TRBV28 and TRBJ1-1; no firm D call. V lost 5 bases and J lost 1, with 11 bases in between. CDR3 length equals 14 residues. Germline assignment: CDR1 MDHEN and CDR2 SYDVKM. CDR3 amino acids: CASSPRVANTEAFF. CDR3 nucleotide sequence: TGTGCCAGCAGTCCAAGGGTCGCGAACACTGAAGCTTTCTTT.

This clonotype was seen repeatedly, ten times or more. This chain connects TRBV29-1 to TRBJ2-2, with 9 nucleotides matching TRBD2. Unmatched junction bases numbered 17, after V lost 7 bases and J lost 5 bases. This CDR3 region has 17 residues. CDR1 is SQVTM and CDR2 is ANQGSEA in the germline V gene. CDR3 bases: TGCAGCGCGGGGGGGCAGGGTCGGAGCGGGAGGACCGGGGAGCTGTTTTTT. Encoded protein: CSAGGQGRSGRTGELFF.

The V gene is TRBV28, the J gene TRBJ2-5; possibly TRBD2 for D (6 bases). The V gene's germline CDR1 is MDHEN and CDR2 SYDVKM. The CDR3 loop spans 12 amino acids. V shed 10 bases and J shed 1 base, with 10 bases lying between them. CDR3 bases: TGTGCCACCACGGGACTCCAAGAGACCCAGTACTTC. Protein sequence: CATTGLQETQYF.

This chain links TRBV24-1 with TRBJ1-1; D might be TRBD1 (5 bases). With 4 bases removed from V and 0 bases from J, the gap between germline ends came to 11 bases. This CDR3 has 15 amino acids. Per the germline V gene, CDR1 is KGHDR and CDR2 is SFDVKD. This chain's CDR3 is CATSDSRVMNTEAFF. The CDR3 DNA is TGTGCCACCAGTGACTCCAGGGTCATGAACACTGAAGCTTTCTTT.